This TCR beta chain was observed in a study of read filtering for tumor transcriptome and immune sequencing. Study-wide background: Per sample, TCR-region reads ranged about 4.05 to 10.27 million by IR-seq, roughly 80 to 1273 by RNA-seq.

Study results and limitations: This fraction held mixed bone marrow immune cells after CD138-negative sorting. Dropping single-read clonotypes raised IR-seq and RNA-seq shared-clonotype correlation. Compared with RNA-seq, IR-seq gave much higher clonotype depth and reliability.

This clonotype was observed at least ten times. The antigen is unknown. This library used 300 to 500 ng RNA and molecular barcoded adaptors spanning alpha/delta and beta/gamma chains. TCRdb re-called the reads with MiXCR, one entry per CDR3 protein. The sample has fewer than 35,000 distinct CDR3 sequences, around 18% seen once. The J segment lost 6 bases and the V segment lost 1 base, leaving 10 bases of the junction unmatched. Germline V CDR1 and CDR2: LNHDA, SQIVND (reference sequence). The CDR3 length is 17 residues. The material sequenced was a population of CD138-negative cells sorted from bone marrow. This clonotype was sampled from a donor at least 40 years old with multiple myeloma. The V and J genes are TRBV19 and TRBJ2-1, with 9 bases lining up with TRBD1. CDR3 sequence: CASSIVRGDRVSNEQFF. The CDR3 DNA follows: TGTGCCAGTAGTATAGTTAGGGGGGACAGGGTTTCCAATGAGCAGTTCTTC.